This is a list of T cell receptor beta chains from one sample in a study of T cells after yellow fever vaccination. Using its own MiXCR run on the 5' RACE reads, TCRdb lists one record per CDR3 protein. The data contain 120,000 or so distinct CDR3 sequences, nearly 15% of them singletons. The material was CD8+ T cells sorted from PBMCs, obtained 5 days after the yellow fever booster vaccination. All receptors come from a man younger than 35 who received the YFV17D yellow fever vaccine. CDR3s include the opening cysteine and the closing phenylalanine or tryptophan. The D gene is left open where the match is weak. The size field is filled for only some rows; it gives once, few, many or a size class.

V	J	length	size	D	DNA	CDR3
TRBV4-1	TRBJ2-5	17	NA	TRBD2	TGCGCCAGCAGCGTACGGACTAGCGGGGCCTCCCAAGAGACCCAGTACTTC	CASSVRTSGASQETQYF
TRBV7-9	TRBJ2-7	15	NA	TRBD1	TGTGCCAGCACCAAACCCGGGACAGAGGCCAACGAGCAGTACTTC	CASTKPGTEANEQYF
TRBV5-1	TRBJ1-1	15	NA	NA	TGCGCCAGCAGCTCTCCGGTTGGGGAGAACACTGAAGCTTTCTTT	CASSSPVGENTEAFF
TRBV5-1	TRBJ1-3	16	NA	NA	TGCGCCAGCAGCTTTAGATCCCCGACAGCTGGAAACACCATATATTTT	CASSFRSPTAGNTIYF
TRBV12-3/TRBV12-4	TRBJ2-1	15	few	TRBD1	TGTGCCAGCAGTTTCGGGACAGGGGCCCTCAATGAGCAGTTCTTC	CASSFGTGALNEQFF
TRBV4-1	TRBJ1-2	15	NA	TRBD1	TGCGCCAGCAGCCCGGGACAGGGTTACGGCTATGGCTACACCTTC	CASSPGQGYGYGYTF
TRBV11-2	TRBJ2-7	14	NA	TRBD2	TGTGCCAGCAGCTTAGAGGGGGGGTTCTACGAGCAGTACTTC	CASSLEGGFYEQYF
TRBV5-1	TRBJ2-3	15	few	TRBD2	TGCGCCAGCAGCTTTAGCGGGTCTAGCACAGATACGCAGTATTTT	CASSFSGSSTDTQYF
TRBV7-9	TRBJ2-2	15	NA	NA	TGTGCCAGCAGCCTGATACCTGGGCTCACCGGGGAGCTGTTTTTT	CASSLIPGLTGELFF
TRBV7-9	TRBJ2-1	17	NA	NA	TGTGCCAGCAGCTCCCCCATCCCCCGGCAGCTATACAATGAGCAGTTCTTC	CASSSPIPRQLYNEQFF
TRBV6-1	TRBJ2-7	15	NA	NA	TGTGCCAGCAGTGAAAGGTCAGGGGCCTTTCTCGAGCAGTACTTC	CASSERSGAFLEQYF
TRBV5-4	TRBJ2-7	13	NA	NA	TGTGCCAGCAGCTTGGCGGTAGAATCCGAGCAGTACTTC	CASSLAVESEQYF
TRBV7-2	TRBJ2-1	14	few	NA	TGTGCCATAATCGGGCGACTACCCAACAATGAGCAGTTCTTC	CAIIGRLPNNEQFF
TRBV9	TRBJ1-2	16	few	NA	TGTGCCAGCAGCGCCCAGCCGGGACCCACTAACTATGGCTACACCTTC	CASSAQPGPTNYGYTF
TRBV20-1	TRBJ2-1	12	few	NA	TGCAGTGCTACGGACGGAAACAATGAGCAGTTCTTC	CSATDGNNEQFF
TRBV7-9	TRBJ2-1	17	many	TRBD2	TGTGCCAGCAGCTCCCCGATGGGTAGCGGGGAGGACAATGAGCAGTTCTTC	CASSSPMGSGEDNEQFF
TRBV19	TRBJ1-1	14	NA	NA	TGTGCCAGTAGTATTCCCCCAGGGAACACTGAAGCTTTCTTT	CASSIPPGNTEAFF
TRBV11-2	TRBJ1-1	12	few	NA	TGTGCCAGCAGCTTGAGGTCCACTGAAGCTTTCTTT	CASSLRSTEAFF
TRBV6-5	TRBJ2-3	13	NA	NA	TGTGCCAGCAGCACACTCGGCACAGATACGCAGTATTTT	CASSTLGTDTQYF
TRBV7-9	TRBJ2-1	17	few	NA	TGTGCCAGCATGATGGCGGGGACCCCGAGCTCCTACAATGAGCAGTTCTTC	CASMMAGTPSSYNEQFF
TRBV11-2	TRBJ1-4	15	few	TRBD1	TGTGCCAGCAGCTTTATGGACAGGGGGAATGAAAAACTGTTTTTT	CASSFMDRGNEKLFF
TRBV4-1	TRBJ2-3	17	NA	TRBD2	TGCGCCAGCAGCCAAAAAGGGAGCGGGGAGATCACAGATACGCAGTATTTT	CASSQKGSGEITDTQYF
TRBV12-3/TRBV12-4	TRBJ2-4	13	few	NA	TGTGCCAGCAGTTTGTTCCAGAAAAACATTCAGTACTTC	CASSLFQKNIQYF
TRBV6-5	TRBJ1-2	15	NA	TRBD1	TGTGCCAGCAGTTACATGTCCGGGACAGGGGACGACTACACCTTC	CASSYMSGTGDDYTF
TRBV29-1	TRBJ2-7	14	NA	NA	TGCAGCGTTGAAGCCGGGACGTCACCCTACGAGCAGTACTTC	CSVEAGTSPYEQYF
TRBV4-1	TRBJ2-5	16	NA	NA	TGCGCCAGCTCCGCAGGGGGGTTGGGGGATCAAGAGACCCAGTACTTC	CASSAGGLGDQETQYF
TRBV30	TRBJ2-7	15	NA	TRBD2	TGTGCCTGGAGTGTTACGCTAGCGGGGGACCGCGAGCAGTACTTC	CAWSVTLAGDREQYF
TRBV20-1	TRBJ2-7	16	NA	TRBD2	TGCAGTGCTAGAGATCTCGGGGTAGCGGGGGGCTACGAGCAGTACTTC	CSARDLGVAGGYEQYF
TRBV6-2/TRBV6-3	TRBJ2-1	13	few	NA	TGTGCCAGCTCGAATGGCTTCTACAATGAGCAGTTCTTC	CASSNGFYNEQFF
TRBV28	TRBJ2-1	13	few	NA	TGTGCCAGCAAGTTCCAGGGGTACAATGAGCAGTTCTTC	CASKFQGYNEQFF
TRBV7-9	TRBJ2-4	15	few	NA	TGTGCCAGCAGCCGAGGGGGGATAGCCAAAAACATTCAGTACTTC	CASSRGGIAKNIQYF
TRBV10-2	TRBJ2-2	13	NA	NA	TGCGCCACCGCCCTGACGAGGACCGGGGAGCTGTTTTTT	CATALTRTGELFF
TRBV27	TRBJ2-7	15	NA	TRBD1	TGTGCCAGCAGTTTTGCGGGCACGACAGGGGACGAGCAGTACTTC	CASSFAGTTGDEQYF
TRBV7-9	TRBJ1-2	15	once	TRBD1	TGTGCCAGCAGCTGGACAGGGCGCGCTAACTATGGCTACACCTTC	CASSWTGRANYGYTF
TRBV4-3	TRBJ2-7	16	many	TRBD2	TGCGCCAGCAGCCAAGATGGGCCTAGCGGTACCTACGAGCAGTACTTC	CASSQDGPSGTYEQYF
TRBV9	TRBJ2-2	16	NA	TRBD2	TGTGCCAGCAGCGTAGCGGGAGGCTACTCGACCGGGGAGCTGTTTTTT	CASSVAGGYSTGELFF
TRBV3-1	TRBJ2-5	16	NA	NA	TGTGCCAGCAGCGAGATCGACGCGGGGGCAGAAGAGACCCAGTACTTC	CASSEIDAGAEETQYF
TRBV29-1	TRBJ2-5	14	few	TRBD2	TGCAGCGTTGAAATGCGGGGAGGGGAAGAGACCCAGTACTTC	CSVEMRGGEETQYF
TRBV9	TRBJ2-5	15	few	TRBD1	TGTGCCAGCAGCACGGGACAGCGGTACCAAGAGACCCAGTACTTC	CASSTGQRYQETQYF
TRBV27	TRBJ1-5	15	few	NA	TGTGCCAGCAGTTGGGGACTGAATAGCAATCAGCCCCAGCATTTT	CASSWGLNSNQPQHF
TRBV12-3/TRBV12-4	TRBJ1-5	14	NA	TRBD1	TGTGCCAGCAGTTGGGGACAGGGCTATCAGCCCCAGCATTTT	CASSWGQGYQPQHF
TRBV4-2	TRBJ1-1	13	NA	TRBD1	TGTGCCAGCAGCCTGACAGGGTACACTGAAGCTTTCTTT	CASSLTGYTEAFF
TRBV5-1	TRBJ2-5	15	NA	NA	TGCGCCAGCAGTCCGGGACTGGGGGTCCAAGAGACCCAGTACTTC	CASSPGLGVQETQYF